This T cell receptor beta chain was sequenced in a study of blood T cell repertoires in COVID-19. Study in general: The origin of the acute and convalescent COVID-19 samples was the United States, Italy and Spain. Sample material is recorded as cDNA or gDNA derived from T cells, B-cell-depleted T cells, or PBMCs.

The table came from immunoSEQ multiplex PCR; TCRdb's copy has only in-frame clones and leaves some out. This table has approximately 170,000 clones, 84% appearing once. Trimming stripped 2 bases from V and 3 bases from J, with 13 bases between. Looked up from germline, CDR1 is SEHNR and CDR2 is FQNEAQ (reference sequence). This CDR3 comprises 16 residues. Sequences were obtained from peripheral blood. This receptor was identified in an elderly woman with COVID-19, enrolled during active disease. V usage is TRBV7-9 and J usage is TRBJ2-2; maybe TRBD2 (6 bases). CDR3 DNA: TGTGCCAGCAGCTTACCTGGGGGAGGTTACACCGGGGAGCTGTTTTTT. Translated: CASSLPGGGYTGELFF.